The TCR beta chain under discussion was sequenced for a study of shared clonotypes between healthy human individuals. Notes on the study in general: Several donors showed sharing of approximately 5% of naive CD4 clonotypes.

The authors ran the assay at deep level. Clones were read by immunoSEQ multiplex PCR, and TCRdb kept only the in-frame ones, dropping some. The table shows approximately 2,000,000 clones, with 80% to 95% occurring only once. All donors were healthy HIV-negative adults lacking recent acute infections or vaccinations. In regard to this clone: Its antigen is currently unknown.

Germline loops: CDR1 SGHRS, CDR2 YFSETQ. This CDR3 is 16 amino acids long. Trimming removed 4 bases from V and 0 bases from J, with 14 bases in between. The V call is TRBV5-1, the J call TRBJ2-1; D may be TRBD1 (7 bases). The sample consisted of naive CD4+ T cells from PBMCs. The subset here: CD45RA+ positively selected. This TCR was sampled from a man in his late teens or twenties in good health. Some clones in this sample may be carry-over from other donors' samples. The CDR3: CASSAQGGSSYNEQFF. CDR3 in DNA: TGCGCCAGCAGCGCTCAGGGGGGTAGCTCCTACAATGAGCAGTTCTTC.